These 25 T cell receptor beta chains were all obtained from the same sample, sequenced in a study of T cells in Graves' hyperthyroidism and ophthalmopathy (dated 2019 in TCRdb). The library was generated by multiplex PCR. Sequenced using an Illumina HiSeq 2000. The TCR beta CDR3 regions were amplified from the RNA transcripts. For the first round of RT-PCR on the TCR CDR3, the HTBI primer set was used together with the Qiagen OneStep RT-PCR kit. The public sequencing data were trimmed at Q25 with fastp and processed into clonotypes with MiXCR by TCRdb, which kept only in-frame beta chains. Records with the same CDR3 protein are collapsed into one entry carrying the most frequent genes and DNA. The sample yields hundreds of thousands of distinct CDR3 sequences; around 20% were counted once. The ten largest clones add up to over 15% of the sample. The sample comprised blood. The origin of the receptors is a woman between 50 and 59 years old with Graves' hyperthyroidism that later progressed to Graves' ophthalmopathy.

This clonotype has just one count. V usage is TRBV19 and J usage is TRBJ1-2; the D is unclear. The CDR3 length is 15 residues. The germline gives CDR1 LNHDA, CDR2 SQIVND (reference sequence). V was shortened by 3 bases and J by 1 base, with 12 bases between the two germline ends. CDR3 residues: CASSILETSNYGYTF. CDR3 in DNA: TGTGCCAGTAGTATTCTTGAGACAAGTAACTATGGCTACACCTTC. The whole variable domain, filled in from reference TRBV19 and TRBJ1-2, reads DGGITQSPKYLFRKEGQNVTLSCEQNLNHDAMYWYRQDPGQGLRLIYYSQIVNDFQKGDIAEGYSVSREKKESFPLTVTSAQKNPTAFYLCASSILETSNYGYTFGSGTRLTVV.

This clonotype was detected ten times or more. The chain combines TRBV3-1 with TRBJ2-3; the D gene is possibly TRBD2 (6 bases). V was shortened by 0 bases and J by 11 bases, with 12 bases between the two germline ends. Germline-derived CDR1 and CDR2 are LGHDT and YNNKEL (reference sequence). This CDR3 contains 13 residues. CDR3 amino acids: CASSQERRGGQYF. CDR3 in DNA: TGTGCCAGCAGCCAAGAGCGGCGGGGAGGGCAGTATTTT.

This chain links TRBV3-1 with TRBJ2-3, with 14 bases aligning to TRBD2. This CDR3 is built from 17 residues. The V and J ends lost 6 bases and 7 bases, in that order; junction bases with no gene match: 12. The V gene's germline CDR1 is LGHDT and CDR2 YNNKEL (reference sequence). The CDR3 region has the DNA TGTGCCAGCAGTCATGCTTACGGGACTAGCGGGGGAAATACGCAGTATTTT. Translation: CASSHAYGTSGGNTQYF.

This clonotype has more than one count but fewer than ten. The CDR3 DNA reads as TGTGCCAGCAGCTTAGCGGCACGGTCTAACTATGGCTACACCTTC. Its translation is CASSLAARSNYGYTF. The chain recombines TRBV7-2 with TRBJ1-2, with D unresolved. The V gene's germline CDR1 is SGHTA and CDR2 FQGNSA. This CDR3 is 15 amino acids long. The V gene lost 0 bases and the J gene lost 0 bases, with 8 bases spanning the gap.

This clonotype has a handful of counts. The rearrangement links TRBV19 to TRBJ2-2, with D hard to call. V shed 3 bases and J shed 4 bases, with 9 bases lying between them. Per germline, CDR1 LNHDA and CDR2 SQIVND (reference sequence). CDR3 length: 14 amino acids. The chain's CDR3 is CASSIQAPTGELFF. Here the CDR3 DNA reads TGTGCCAGTAGTATCCAGGCGCCCACCGGGGAGCTGTTTTTT. Using reference TRBV19 and TRBJ2-2 for the parts outside the CDR3, the full variable domain is DGGITQSPKYLFRKEGQNVTLSCEQNLNHDAMYWYRQDPGQGLRLIYYSQIVNDFQKGDIAEGYSVSREKKESFPLTVTSAQKNPTAFYLCASSIQAPTGELFFGEGSRLTVL.

The chain has TRBV29-1 and TRBJ2-1, with 9 positions matching TRBD1. V gave up 2 bases and J gave up 4 bases; unmatched junction bases: 3. The germline V gene has CDR1 SQVTM and CDR2 ANQGSEA. CDR3 length: 14 residues. The CDR3 loop is CSVERDRAYNEQFF. CDR3 nucleotide sequence: TGCAGCGTTGAACGGGACAGGGCTTACAATGAGCAGTTCTTC.

The genes are TRBV7-9 and TRBJ1-5; weak D call: TRBD1 (5 bases). This CDR3 contains 15 residues. Germline V lookup: CDR1 SEHNR, CDR2 FQNEAQ (reference sequence). V was pared by 5 bases and J by 2 bases, with 13 bases between. CDR3 residues: CASSGGSSGNQPQHF. The CDR3 coding sequence is TGTGCCAGCAGCGGGGGGTCTTCGGGCAATCAGCCCCAGCATTTT.

This clonotype was seen a few times. This sequence joins TRBV6-1 and TRBJ2-6, with TRBD1 matching 8 bases. Germline V gives CDR1 MNHNS, CDR2 SASEGT. The CDR3 consists of 16 residues. In DNA form, the CDR3 reads TGTACAACCTCGGACAGGGCGGCCTCTGGGGCCAACGTCCTGACTTTC. Translating gives CTTSDRAASGANVLTF.

This clonotype was detected many times. Here the CDR3 reads CASSLTVATNEKLFF. The CDR3 DNA is TGTGCCAGCAGTTTAACGGTGGCAACTAATGAAAAACTGTTTTTT. The chain uses TRBV12-3 or TRBV12-4 and TRBJ1-4; D is unclear. The V end lost 2 bases, the J end lost 0 bases, and 7 bases lay between the germline ends. There are 15 residues in the CDR3.

The chain recombines TRBV30 with TRBJ1-6, with D possibly matching TRBD1 (6 bases). The CDR3 length is 13 residues. CDR1 and CDR2 (germline): GTSNPN, SVGIG (reference sequence). Trimming left V 1 base short and J 9 bases short, with 10 bases between. CDR3 coding DNA: TGTGCCTGGAGTGAGAGGGGGATTTCACCCCTCCACTTT. Its translation: CAWSERGISPLHF.

The CDR3: CAISESSSYEQYF. The CDR3 region has the DNA TGTGCCATCAGTGAGTCGTCCTCCTACGAGCAGTACTTC. The genes are TRBV10-3 and TRBJ2-7; D gene unclear. The CDR3 runs 13 residues. Looked up from germline, CDR1 is ENHRY and CDR2 is SYGVKD. V lost 0 bases and J lost 0, with 3 bases in between.

The chain carries TRBV5-5 and TRBJ2-5, with no clear D. The CDR3 sequence is 14 residues long. Germline CDR1 is SGHKS and CDR2 is YYEKEE (reference sequence). V gave up 5 bases and J gave up 5 bases, with 16 bases separating them. The CDR3 DNA follows: TGTGCCAGCAGGGCCCAGTCCTATCAGGAGACCCAGTACTTC. It is translated as CASRAQSYQETQYF.

Ten or more counts support this clonotype. The chain joins TRBV20-1 to TRBJ1-1, with D hard to call. Trimming took 2 bases from V and 0 from J, leaving 13 bases between them. The CDR3 contains 15 residues. Germline lookup yields CDR1 DFQATT and CDR2 SNEGSKA (reference sequence). The CDR3 loop is CSARSGVGMNTEAFF. CDR3 nucleotides: TGCAGTGCTAGATCCGGGGTCGGAATGAACACTGAAGCTTTCTTT.

In its sample, this clonotype was seen a few times. The rearrangement joins TRBV6-6 to TRBJ1-5, with 7 positions matching TRBD1. Germline CDR1 MNHNY, CDR2 SVGAGI (reference sequence). The CDR3 length is 22 residues. With 0 bases clipped from V and 0 bases from J, the junction kept 20 bases outside the gene matches. CDR3 sequence reads: CASSYSIDWAIMDRRSNQPQHF. In DNA form, the CDR3 reads TGTGCCAGCAGTTACTCTATAGATTGGGCCATAATGGACAGGCGTAGCAATCAGCCCCAGCATTTT.

The chain uses TRBV27 and TRBJ2-3, with D tentatively TRBD1 or TRBD2 (5 bases each). Germline CDR1 reads MNHEY; CDR2 reads SMNVEV (reference sequence). This CDR3 is 15 amino acids long. V was shortened by 2 bases and J by 6 bases, with 15 bases between the two germline ends. This CDR3 is CASSLGASPRDTQYF. DNA for the CDR3: TGTGCCAGCAGTTTAGGGGCTAGCCCCAGGGATACGCAGTATTTT.

This clonotype has a count of ten or more. The gene calls are TRBV2 and TRBJ1-1; D may be TRBD1 (6 bases). The germline V and J ends were trimmed by 6 bases and 5 bases, with 16 bases remaining between them. This CDR3 has 14 amino acids. CDR1 is SNHLY, CDR2 FYNNEI, per germline. The CDR3 loop reads CASRRQARQTEAFF. The CDR3 region has the DNA TGTGCCAGCAGGAGACAGGCGAGGCAGACTGAAGCTTTCTTT.

This clonotype was found a few times. This sequence joins TRBV27 and TRBJ2-5; 10 bases fit TRBD2. Germline values: CDR1 MNHEY, CDR2 SMNVEV (reference sequence). The CDR3 consists of 16 residues. The V and J ends lost 3 bases and 0 bases, in that order; junction bases with no gene match: 4. The CDR3: CASSLNSGGYQETQYF. The DNA of the CDR3 is TGTGCCAGCAGTTTGAATAGCGGGGGGTACCAAGAGACCCAGTACTTC.

The genes are TRBV20-1 and TRBJ1-1; D is unclear. Germline values: CDR1 DFQATT, CDR2 SNEGSKA (reference sequence). V was clipped by 6 bases and J by 6 bases, with 14 bases between them. The CDR3 totals 12 residues. The CDR3 is CSASRITAEAFF. The CDR3 DNA sequence: TGCAGTGCCAGCCGAATCACGGCTGAAGCTTTCTTT.

This chain uses TRBV6-1 with TRBJ1-6, with D uncertain. V was clipped by 6 bases and J by 5 bases, with 11 bases between them. From germline, CDR1 is MNHNS and CDR2 SASEGT. This CDR3 is built from 14 residues. In DNA, the CDR3 is TGTGCCAGCAGCCCCGTGACAAATAATTCACCCCTCCACTTT. Translated, it gives CASSPVTNNSPLHF.

CDR3: CASSLGFLNQPQHF. The CDR3 bases are TGTGCCAGCAGCTTAGGGTTCCTCAATCAGCCCCAGCATTTT. The V call is TRBV7-8, the J call TRBJ1-5; D call uncertain. Germline-derived CDR1 and CDR2 are SGHVS and FQNEAQ. V lost 1 base and J lost 3, with 7 bases in between. The CDR3 is 14 residues long. Based on the CDR3 plus reference TRBV7-8 and TRBJ1-5, the full variable domain is GAGVSQSPRYKVAKRGQDVALRCDPISGHVSLFWYQQALGQGPEFLTYFQNEAQLDKSGLPSDRFFAERPEGSVSTLKIQRTQQEDSAVYLCASSLGFLNQPQHFGDGTRLSIL.

In its sample, this clonotype was seen a few times. V gene TRBV5-6 combines with J gene TRBJ2-3; 9 nucleotides agree with TRBD2. The CDR3 covers 14 residues. Germline CDR1 reads SGHDT; CDR2 reads YYEEEE. J gave up 14 bases and V 0 bases, and 10 bases lay outside the gene matches. CDR3 loop: CASSLAATPGLAYF. In DNA, the CDR3 is TGTGCCAGCAGCTTGGCGGCGACCCCGGGACTAGCGTATTTT.

CDR3: CASSSGLVETQYF. As DNA, the CDR3 is TGTGCCAGCAGCTCCGGACTTGTAGAGACCCAGTACTTC. The chain carries TRBV7-3 and TRBJ2-5; TRBD2 is a possible D gene (5 bases). Germline CDR1 and CDR2: SGHTA and FQGTGA. This CDR3 contains 13 residues. The V and J ends lost 4 bases and 4 bases respectively, with 10 bases between them.

This clonotype showed up just a few times. This chain uses TRBV5-5 with TRBJ1-5; TRBD1 agrees at 10 bases. CDR3 size: 15 residues. The trim removed 1 base at V and 6 bases at J, leaving 4 bases unmatched. The germline gives CDR1 SGHKS, CDR2 YYEKEE (reference sequence). CDR3 nucleotides: TGTGCCAGCAGCTTGTGGGACAGGGGACTTCAGCCCCAGCATTTT. It encodes CASSLWDRGLQPQHF.

The CDR3: CASTPFPGVARESGNTIYF. In nucleotides, the CDR3 is TGTGCCAGCACCCCCTTTCCAGGGGTGGCCCGGGAGTCTGGAAACACCATATATTTT. The chain is built from TRBV2 and TRBJ1-3, with a possible D match to TRBD1 (6 bases). The CDR3 is 19 amino acids. In germline, CDR1 is SNHLY, CDR2 FYNNEI. V was trimmed by 7 bases and J by 1 base, leaving 26 bases between them.

This clonotype was seen repeatedly, ten times or more. This chain uses TRBV20-1 with TRBJ1-1; D perhaps matches TRBD1 (6 bases). Germline-derived CDR1 and CDR2 are DFQATT and SNEGSKA (reference sequence). V was clipped by 6 bases and J by 0 bases, with 11 bases between them. The CDR3 extends over 13 amino acids. The CDR3 loop reads CSATGHLNTEAFF. CDR3 in DNA: TGCAGTGCAACGGGACATCTGAACACTGAAGCTTTCTTT.